The clone carrying this T cell receptor (beta chain) was counted a few times. These data originate in a study of human T cells and chemical hapten exposure. This CDR3 is 15 amino acids long. From germline, CDR1 is DFQATT and CDR2 SNEGSKA (reference sequence). With 5 bases clipped from V and 6 bases from J, the junction kept 6 bases outside the gene matches. TCRdb recomputed calls from the RACE reads with MiXCR, one row per CDR3 protein. The sample includes around 150,000 distinct CDR3 sequences, roughly 15% seen only once; the top ten take 1.5% to 2%. The time point was: patch test 1, 2 weeks after DPC sensitization. Treatment noted: therapeutic diphenylcyclopropenone sensitization with weekly scalp DPC.

This chain uses TRBV20-1 with TRBJ2-1; 14 bases are a match to TRBD2. The source was whole blood, collected in connection with sensitization to the hapten diphenylcyclopropenone (DPC). The sequence derives from a woman aged 25 to 45 with alopecia areata. Some clones in this sample may be carry-over from other donors' samples. The CDR3 DNA sequence: TGCAGTGCTCCCGGACTAGCGGGAGGCCCCAATGAGCAGTTCTTC. It specifies CSAPGLAGGPNEQFF.